This paragraph covers one TCR beta chain sequence. What it binds is not known. These data are taken from a study of OX40 agonist ivuxolimab in advanced cancers. Across the whole study: Dosing consisted of intravenous ivuxolimab at 0.01 to 10 mg/kg every 2 weeks. Study-level points and caveats: The CD4+ and CD8+ T cells in the blood had expanded clonally by week 6 at 0.1 to 3.0 mg/kg.

V trimming: 6 bases; J trimming: 2 bases; junction bases outside the gene matches: 6. The CDR3 covers 16 residues. CDR1 WSHSY and CDR2 SAAADI come from the germline V gene. Assay: immunoSEQ multiplex PCR; the TCRdb copy retains only in-frame clones and omits some. The top ten clones hold 8% of a sample with about 75,000 clones, around 87% of them seen once. The chain employs TRBV10-2 and TRBJ2-3; 12 positions agree with TRBD2. This receptor was identified in an adult with an advanced solid tumor such as melanoma, head and neck, liver or kidney cancer. The sample consisted of CD4+ or CD8+ T cells sorted from blood, taken in a trial of the OX40 agonist ivuxolimab. The CDR3 protein is CASSYRLAGDTDTQYF. The CDR3, as DNA: TGCGCCAGCAGCTACCGACTAGCGGGGGACACAGATACGCAGTATTTT.